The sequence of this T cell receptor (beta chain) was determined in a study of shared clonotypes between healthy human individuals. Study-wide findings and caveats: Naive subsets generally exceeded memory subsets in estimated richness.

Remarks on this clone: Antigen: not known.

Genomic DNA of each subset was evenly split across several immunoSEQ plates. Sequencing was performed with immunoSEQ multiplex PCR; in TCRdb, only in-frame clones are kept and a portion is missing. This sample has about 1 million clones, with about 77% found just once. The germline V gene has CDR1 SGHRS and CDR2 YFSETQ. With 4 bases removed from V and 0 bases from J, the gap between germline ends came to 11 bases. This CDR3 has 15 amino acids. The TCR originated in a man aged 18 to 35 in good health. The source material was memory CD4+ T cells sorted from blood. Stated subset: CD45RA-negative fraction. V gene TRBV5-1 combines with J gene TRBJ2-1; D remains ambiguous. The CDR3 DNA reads TGCGCCAGCAGCCGCTATAGCAGCTCCTACAATGAGCAGTTCTTC. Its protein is CASSRYSSSYNEQFF.